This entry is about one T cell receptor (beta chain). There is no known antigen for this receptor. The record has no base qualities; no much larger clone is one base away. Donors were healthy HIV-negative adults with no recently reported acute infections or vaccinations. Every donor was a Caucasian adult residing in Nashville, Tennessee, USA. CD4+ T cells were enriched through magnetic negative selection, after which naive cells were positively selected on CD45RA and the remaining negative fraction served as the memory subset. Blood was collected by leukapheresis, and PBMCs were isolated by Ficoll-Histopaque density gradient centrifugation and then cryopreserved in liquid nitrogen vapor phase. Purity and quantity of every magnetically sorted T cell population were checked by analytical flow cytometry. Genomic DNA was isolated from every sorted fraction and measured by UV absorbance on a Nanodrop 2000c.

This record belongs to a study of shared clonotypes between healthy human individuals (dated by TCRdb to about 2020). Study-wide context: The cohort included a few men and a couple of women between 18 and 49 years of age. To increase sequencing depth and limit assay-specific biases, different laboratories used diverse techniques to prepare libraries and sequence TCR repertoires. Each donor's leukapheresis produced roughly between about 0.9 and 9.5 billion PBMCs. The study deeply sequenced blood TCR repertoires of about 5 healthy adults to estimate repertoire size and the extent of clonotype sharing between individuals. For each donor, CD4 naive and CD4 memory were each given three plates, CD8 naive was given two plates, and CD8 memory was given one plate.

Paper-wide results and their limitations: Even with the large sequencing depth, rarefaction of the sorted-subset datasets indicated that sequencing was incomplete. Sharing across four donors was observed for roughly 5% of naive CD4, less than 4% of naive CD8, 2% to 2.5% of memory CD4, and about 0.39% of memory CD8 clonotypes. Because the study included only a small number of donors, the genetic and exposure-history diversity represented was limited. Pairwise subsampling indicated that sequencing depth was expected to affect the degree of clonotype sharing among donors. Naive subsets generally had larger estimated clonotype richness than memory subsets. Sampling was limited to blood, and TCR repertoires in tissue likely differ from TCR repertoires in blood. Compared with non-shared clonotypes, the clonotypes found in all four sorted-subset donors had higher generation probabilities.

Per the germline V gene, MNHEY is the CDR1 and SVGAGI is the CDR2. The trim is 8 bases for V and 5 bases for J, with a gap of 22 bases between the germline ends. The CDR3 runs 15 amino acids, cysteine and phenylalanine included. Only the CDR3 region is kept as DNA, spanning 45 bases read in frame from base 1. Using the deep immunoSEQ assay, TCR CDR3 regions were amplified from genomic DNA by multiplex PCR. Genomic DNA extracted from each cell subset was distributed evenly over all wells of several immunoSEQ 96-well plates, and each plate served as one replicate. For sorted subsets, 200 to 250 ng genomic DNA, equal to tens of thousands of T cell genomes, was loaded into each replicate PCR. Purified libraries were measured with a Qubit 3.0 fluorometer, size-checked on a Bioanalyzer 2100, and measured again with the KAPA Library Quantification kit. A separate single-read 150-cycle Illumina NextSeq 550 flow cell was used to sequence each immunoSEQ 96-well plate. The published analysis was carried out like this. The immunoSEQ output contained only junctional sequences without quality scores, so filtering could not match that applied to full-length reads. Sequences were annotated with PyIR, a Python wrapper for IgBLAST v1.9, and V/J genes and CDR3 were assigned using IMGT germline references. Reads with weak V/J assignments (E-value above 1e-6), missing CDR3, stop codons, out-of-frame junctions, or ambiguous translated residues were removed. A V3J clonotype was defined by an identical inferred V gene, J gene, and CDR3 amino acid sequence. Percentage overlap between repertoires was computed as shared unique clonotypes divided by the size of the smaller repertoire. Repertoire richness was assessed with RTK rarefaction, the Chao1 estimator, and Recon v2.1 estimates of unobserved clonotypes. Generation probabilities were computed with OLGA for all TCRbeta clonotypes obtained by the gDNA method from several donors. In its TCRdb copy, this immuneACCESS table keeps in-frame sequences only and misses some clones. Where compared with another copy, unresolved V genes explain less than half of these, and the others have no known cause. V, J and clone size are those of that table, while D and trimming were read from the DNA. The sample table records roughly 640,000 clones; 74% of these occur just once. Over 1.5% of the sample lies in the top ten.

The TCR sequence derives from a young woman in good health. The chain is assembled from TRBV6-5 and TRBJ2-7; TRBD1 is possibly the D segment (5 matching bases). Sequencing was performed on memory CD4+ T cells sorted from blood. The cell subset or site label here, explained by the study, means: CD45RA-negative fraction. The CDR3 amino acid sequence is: CASRLGALTSDEQYF. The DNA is TGTGCCAGCCGGTTAGGGGCGCTTACTTCGGACGAGCAGTACTTC.